The rows below give T cell receptor beta chains drawn from one sample of a study of cytomegalovirus exposure and HLA in healthy donors. The protocol was immunoSEQ multiplex PCR, while the TCRdb copy is restricted to in-frame clones and leaves out a portion. The sample lists over 200,000 clones, around 86% seen once, with approximately 2% in the top ten. Material: PBMCs. The source is a young woman in good health and CMV-seropositive. Both conserved end residues are part of each CDR3. Each record gives: J gene, V gene, D gene, clone size, CDR3 protein, CDR3 DNA. D genes are given only for firm matches. A clone size is listed for some rows: how often the clone was seen (once, few, many), or a class if it is expanded.

>TRBJ2-2|TRBV13|.|once
CASSSTQGSSTGELFF
TGTGCCAGCAGCTCAACGCAGGGTAGTAGCACCGGGGAGCTGTTTTTT
>TRBJ1-5|TRBV19|.|few
CASSGGYDLRPQHF
TGTGCCAGTAGTGGAGGTTATGACTTGCGGCCCCAGCATTTT
>TRBJ1-2|TRBV6-5|.|.
CASKGGPTYYGYTF
TGTGCCAGCAAAGGCGGCCCCACCTACTATGGCTACACCTTC
>TRBJ2-7|TRBV11-2|TRBD2|.
CASSPTLAGASYEQYF
TGTGCCAGCAGCCCCACTCTAGCGGGAGCCTCCTACGAGCAGTACTTC
>TRBJ2-7|TRBV4-1|.|.
CASSQGTGAEQYF
TGCGCCAGCAGCCAAGGGACGGGAGCGGAGCAGTACTTC
>TRBJ2-5|TRBV5-1|TRBD1|.
CASSAGTGIQETQYF
TGCGCCAGCAGCGCCGGGACAGGGATCCAAGAGACCCAGTACTTC
>TRBJ1-1|TRBV5-1|.|.
CASSLGQGSLDTEAFF
TGCGCCAGCAGCTTGGGCCAGGGCTCGTTGGACACTGAAGCTTTCTTT
>TRBJ2-6|TRBV9|.|.
CASSGVGGSGANVLTF
TGTGCCAGCAGCGGCGTGGGAGGATCTGGGGCCAACGTCCTGACTTTC
>TRBJ1-2|TRBV6-5|TRBD1|few
CASSSRTGGGYGYTF
TGTGCCAGCAGTTCGAGGACAGGGGGCGGCTATGGCTACACCTTC
>TRBJ2-1|TRBV7-2|TRBD2|.
CASSSSVGGLTYNEQFF
TGTGCCAGCAGCTCAAGCGTCGGGGGACTAACCTACAATGAGCAGTTCTTC
>TRBJ1-5|TRBV6-6|.|.
CASSLYNQPQHF
TGTGCCAGCAGCTTATACAATCAGCCCCAGCATTTT
>TRBJ2-1|TRBV18|.|.
CASSELRDEPEQFF
TGTGCCAGCTCAGAGTTGCGGGACGAACCTGAGCAGTTCTTC
>TRBJ2-1|TRBV7-6|.|.
CASSPSVSNSYNEQFF
TGTGCCAGCAGCCCCTCTGTAAGCAACTCCTACAATGAGCAGTTCTTC
>TRBJ2-1|TRBV7-3|TRBD2|.
CASSLLAGVINEQFF
TGTGCCAGCAGCTTATTGGCGGGAGTAATCAATGAGCAGTTCTTC
>TRBJ1-1|TRBV6-1|TRBD1|.
CASIGRQGNTEAFF
TGTGCCAGCATCGGAAGACAGGGGAACACTGAAGCTTTCTTT
>TRBJ1-4|TRBV5-6|.|.
CASSLGLRRGALTGKLFF
TGTGCCAGCAGCTTAGGATTACGACGGGGGGCTCTAACGGGAAAACTGTTTTTT
>TRBJ1-1|TRBV9|.|.
CASSVAQGSTEAFF
TGTGCCAGCAGCGTAGCTCAGGGGTCCACTGAAGCTTTCTTT
>TRBJ2-2|TRBV9|TRBD1|.
CASSVLPGQGTGELFF
TGTGCCAGCAGCGTACTACCGGGACAGGGTACCGGGGAGCTGTTTTTT
>TRBJ2-5|TRBV7-9|TRBD2|.
CASSSGQLTSGGPTETQYF
TGTGCCAGCAGCTCGGGACAGTTGACTAGCGGAGGTCCCACGGAGACCCAGTACTTC